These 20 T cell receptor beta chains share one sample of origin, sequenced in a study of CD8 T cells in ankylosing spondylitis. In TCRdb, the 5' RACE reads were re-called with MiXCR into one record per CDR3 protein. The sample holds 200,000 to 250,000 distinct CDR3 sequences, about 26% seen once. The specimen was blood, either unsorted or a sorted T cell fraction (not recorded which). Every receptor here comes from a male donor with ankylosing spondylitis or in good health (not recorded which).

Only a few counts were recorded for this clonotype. CDR3 amino acids: CASSSGWGIEKLFF. DNA for the CDR3: TGTGCCAGCAGCTCCGGATGGGGGATCGAAAAACTGTTTTTT. The genes are TRBV12-3 or TRBV12-4 and TRBJ1-4, with D perhaps matching TRBD1 (5 bases). Trimming removed 6 bases from V and 8 bases from J, with 16 bases in between. The CDR3 length is 14 residues.

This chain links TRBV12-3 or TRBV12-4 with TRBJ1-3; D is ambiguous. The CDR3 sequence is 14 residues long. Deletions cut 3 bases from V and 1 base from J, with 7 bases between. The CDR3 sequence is CASSLARSGNTIYF. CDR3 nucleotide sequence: TGTGCCAGCAGTTTGGCGCGTTCTGGAAACACCATATATTTT.

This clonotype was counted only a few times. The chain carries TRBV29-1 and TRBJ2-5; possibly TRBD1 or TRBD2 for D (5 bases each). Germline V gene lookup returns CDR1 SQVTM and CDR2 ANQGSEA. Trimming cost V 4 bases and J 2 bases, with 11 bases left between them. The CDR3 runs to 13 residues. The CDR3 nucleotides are TGCAGCGTTGCGGGGCGGCTTCAAGAGACCCAGTACTTC. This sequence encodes CSVAGRLQETQYF.

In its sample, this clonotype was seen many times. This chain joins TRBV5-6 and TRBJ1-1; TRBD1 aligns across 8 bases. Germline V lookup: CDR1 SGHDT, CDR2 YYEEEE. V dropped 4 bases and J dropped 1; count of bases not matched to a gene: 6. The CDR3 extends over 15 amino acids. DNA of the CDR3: TGTGCCAGCAGCCTAAGACAGGGGTCGAACACTGAAGCTTTCTTT. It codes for CASSLRQGSNTEAFF.

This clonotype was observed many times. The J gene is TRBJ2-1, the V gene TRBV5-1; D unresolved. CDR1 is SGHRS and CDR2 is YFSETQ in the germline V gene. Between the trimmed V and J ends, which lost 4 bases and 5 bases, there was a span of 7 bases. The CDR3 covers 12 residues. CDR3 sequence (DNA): TGCGCCAGCAGCGACACAAACAATGAGCAGTTCTTC. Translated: CASSDTNNEQFF.

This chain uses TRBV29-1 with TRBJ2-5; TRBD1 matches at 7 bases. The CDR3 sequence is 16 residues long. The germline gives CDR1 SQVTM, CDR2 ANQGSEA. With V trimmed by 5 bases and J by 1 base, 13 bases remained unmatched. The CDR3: CSVKQGSLYSQETQYF. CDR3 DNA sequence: TGCAGCGTTAAACAGGGGAGCCTCTACTCCCAAGAGACCCAGTACTTC.

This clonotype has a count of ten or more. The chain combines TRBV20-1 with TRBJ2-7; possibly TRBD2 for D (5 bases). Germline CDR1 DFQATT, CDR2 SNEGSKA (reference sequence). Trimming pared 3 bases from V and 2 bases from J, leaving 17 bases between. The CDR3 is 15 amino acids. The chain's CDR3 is CSASRVGAKAYEQYF. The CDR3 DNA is TGCAGTGCTAGTAGGGTGGGAGCCAAGGCCTACGAGCAGTACTTC.

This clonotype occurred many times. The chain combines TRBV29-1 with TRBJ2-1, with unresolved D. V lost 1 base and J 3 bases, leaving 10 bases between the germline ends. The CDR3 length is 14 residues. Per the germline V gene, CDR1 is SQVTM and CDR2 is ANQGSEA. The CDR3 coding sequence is TGCAGCGTTGAAGTTTTCATGGACTACAATGAGCAGTTCTTC. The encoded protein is CSVEVFMDYNEQFF.

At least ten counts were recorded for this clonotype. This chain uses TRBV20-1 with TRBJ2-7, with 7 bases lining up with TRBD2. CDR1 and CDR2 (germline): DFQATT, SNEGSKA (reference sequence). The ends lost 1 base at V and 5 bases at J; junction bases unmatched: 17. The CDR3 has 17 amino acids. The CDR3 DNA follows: TGCAGTGCTAGAGCCACCCCCACGGGACTAAATATCGACGAGCAGTACTTC. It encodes CSARATPTGLNIDEQYF.

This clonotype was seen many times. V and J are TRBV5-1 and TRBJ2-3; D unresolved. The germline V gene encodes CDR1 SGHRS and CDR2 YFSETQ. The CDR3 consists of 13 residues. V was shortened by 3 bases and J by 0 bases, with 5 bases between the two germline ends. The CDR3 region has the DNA TGCGCCAGCAGCTCCCCTAGCACAGATACGCAGTATTTT. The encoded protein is CASSSPSTDTQYF. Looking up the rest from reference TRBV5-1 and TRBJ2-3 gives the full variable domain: KAGVTQTPRYLIKTRGQQVTLSCSPISGHRSVSWYQQTPGQGLQFLFEYFSETQRNKGNFPGRFSGRQFSNSRSEMNVSTLELGDSALYLCASSSPSTDTQYFGPGTRLTVL.

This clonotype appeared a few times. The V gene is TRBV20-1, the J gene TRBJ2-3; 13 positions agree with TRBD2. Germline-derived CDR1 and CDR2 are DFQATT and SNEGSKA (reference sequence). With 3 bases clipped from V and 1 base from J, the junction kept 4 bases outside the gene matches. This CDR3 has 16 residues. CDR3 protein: CSARGLAGPRTDTQYF. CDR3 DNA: TGCAGTGCTAGGGGACTAGCGGGACCGCGCACAGATACGCAGTATTTT.

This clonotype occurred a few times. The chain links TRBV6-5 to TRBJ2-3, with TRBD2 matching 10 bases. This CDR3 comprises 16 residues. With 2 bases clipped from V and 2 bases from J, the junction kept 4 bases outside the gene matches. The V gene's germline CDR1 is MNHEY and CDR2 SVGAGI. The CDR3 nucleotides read TGTGCCAGCAGTTACGGCAGCGGGAGGGCCACAGATACGCAGTATTTT. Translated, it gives CASSYGSGRATDTQYF.

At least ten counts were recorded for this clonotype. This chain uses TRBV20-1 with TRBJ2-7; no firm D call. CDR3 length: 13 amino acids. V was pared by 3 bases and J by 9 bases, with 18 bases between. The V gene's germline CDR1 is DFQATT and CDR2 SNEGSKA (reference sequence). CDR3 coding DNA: TGCAGTGCTAGGTCGCAACTCACTACGGTGCAGTACTTC. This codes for CSARSQLTTVQYF.

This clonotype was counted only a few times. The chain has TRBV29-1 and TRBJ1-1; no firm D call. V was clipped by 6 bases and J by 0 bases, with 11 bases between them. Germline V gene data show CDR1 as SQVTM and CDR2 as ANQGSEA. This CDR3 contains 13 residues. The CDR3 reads CSVAGVVNTEAFF. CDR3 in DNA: TGCAGCGTCGCAGGAGTTGTGAACACTGAAGCTTTCTTT.

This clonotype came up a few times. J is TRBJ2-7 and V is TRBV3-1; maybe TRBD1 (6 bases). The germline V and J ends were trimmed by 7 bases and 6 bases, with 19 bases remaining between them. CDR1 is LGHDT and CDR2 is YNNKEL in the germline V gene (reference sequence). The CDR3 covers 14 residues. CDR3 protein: CASTAQGEGREQYF. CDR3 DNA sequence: TGTGCCAGCACGGCACAGGGAGAGGGTCGCGAGCAGTACTTC.

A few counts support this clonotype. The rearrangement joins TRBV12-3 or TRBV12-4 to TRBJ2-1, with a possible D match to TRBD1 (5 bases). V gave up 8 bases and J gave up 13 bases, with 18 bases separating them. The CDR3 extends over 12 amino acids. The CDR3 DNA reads TGTGCCAGCGGGGAACCGACAGCCGAACAGTTCTTC. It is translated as CASGEPTAEQFF.

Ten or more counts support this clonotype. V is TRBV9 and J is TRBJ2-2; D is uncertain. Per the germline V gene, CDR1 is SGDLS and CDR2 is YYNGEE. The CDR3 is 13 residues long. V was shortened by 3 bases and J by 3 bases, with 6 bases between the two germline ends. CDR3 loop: CASSAQHTGELFF. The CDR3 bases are TGTGCCAGCAGCGCGCAGCACACCGGGGAGCTGTTTTTT.

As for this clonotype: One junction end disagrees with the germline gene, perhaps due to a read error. The CDR3 coding sequence is TGCAGTGCTAGAGACCTAGACATCGTTGGCTACAACTTC. It yields the protein CSARDLDIVGYNF. The V and J genes are TRBV20-1 and TRBJ1-2; no clear D gene. This CDR3 is built from 13 residues. Germline assignment: CDR1 DFQATT and CDR2 SNEGSKA (reference sequence).

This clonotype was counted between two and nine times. The CDR3 DNA is TGTGCCAGCAGCCCGACAACAAACACTGAAGCTTTCTTT. Protein sequence: CASSPTTNTEAFF. The V gene is TRBV5-5, the J gene TRBJ1-1; unclear D gene. There are 13 residues in the CDR3. The germline gives CDR1 SGHKS, CDR2 YYEKEE (reference sequence). The ends were cut back, 4 bases at V and 2 bases at J, with 9 bases in the middle.

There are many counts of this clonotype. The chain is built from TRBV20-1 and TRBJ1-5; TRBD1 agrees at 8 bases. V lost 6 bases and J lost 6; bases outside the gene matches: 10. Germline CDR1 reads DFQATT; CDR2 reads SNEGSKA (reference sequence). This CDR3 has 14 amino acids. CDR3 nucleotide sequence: TGCAGTGCACAAAGACAGGGGCAGAGTCAGCCCCAGCATTTT. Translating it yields CSAQRQGQSQPQHF.